The sequence of this T cell receptor beta chain was determined in a study of T cells after yellow fever vaccination. Study-wide results and limits: Re-detected after boosting: most primary clones, about 96% of CD4 and around 86% of CD8.

TCRdb passed the 5' RACE reads through MiXCR, listing each CDR3 protein once. The data contain 150,000 to 200,000 distinct CDR3 sequences, approximately 11% of them seen just once; the ten biggest clones take up less than 40%. This clonotype has more than one count but fewer than ten. As yet, its antigen is unknown. V shed 6 bases and J shed 8 bases, with 16 bases lying between them. CDR3 size: 14 residues. Germline V gene sequence: CDR1 MNHEY, CDR2 SVGAGI. This clonotype was obtained from a man younger than 35 who received the YFV17D yellow fever vaccine. The chain links TRBV6-5 to TRBJ1-4; D unclear. Here the sequenced sample was CD8+ T cells sorted from PBMCs, taken 15 days after the yellow fever booster vaccination. The CDR3 DNA is TGTGCCAGCAGGTCGGTGAGGGTCCAGGAAAAACTGTTTTTT. Translating gives CASRSVRVQEKLFF.